Below, 21 T cell receptor beta chains from the same sample are listed, as sequenced in a study of glioma-infiltrating T cells after dendritic cell vaccination. Measured with immunoSEQ multiplex PCR; TCRdb has only the in-frame clones, and not every one. The table lists some 70,000 clones, approximately 80% of them singletons, with approximately 7.9% in the top ten. The sequences come from blood, collected before dendritic cell vaccination. These receptor sequences come from a human donor with glioblastoma.

This sequence joins TRBV4-1 and TRBJ1-1, with D possibly being TRBD1 (6 bases). This CDR3 is 14 amino acids long. Between the trimmed V and J ends, which lost 0 bases and 10 bases, there was a span of 15 bases. Per the germline V gene, CDR1 is MGHRA and CDR2 is YSYEKL. DNA for the CDR3: TGCGCCAGCAGCCAAGATCTCGGGGGGGCCGGAGCTTTCTTT. Protein product: CASSQDLGGAGAFF.

This clone came up a few times. This chain uses TRBV7-2 with TRBJ2-3; unclear D gene. V was shortened by 7 bases and J by 3 bases, with 17 bases between the two germline ends. Looked up from germline, CDR1 is SGHTA and CDR2 is FQGNSA. The CDR3 has 15 residues. CDR3 sequence: CASTETPIGTDTQYF. The CDR3 nucleotides read TGTGCCAGCACAGAGACACCGATTGGGACAGATACGCAGTATTTT.

The chain employs TRBV18 and TRBJ1-4; no clear D. This CDR3 comprises 12 residues. Per germline, CDR1 KGHSH and CDR2 LQKENI. V gave up 4 bases and J gave up 10 bases, with 10 bases separating them. CDR3 residues: CASSQENRKLFF. In DNA, the CDR3 is TGTGCCAGCTCACAGGAAAACAGAAAACTGTTTTTT.

The chain carries TRBV4-2 and TRBJ1-5, with 7 bases aligning to TRBD1. Looked up from germline, CDR1 is LGHNA and CDR2 is YNFKEQ. The V segment lost 4 bases and the J segment 4 bases; nucleotides outside the gene matches: 4. The CDR3 length is 14 residues. The CDR3 bases are TGTGCCAGCAGCCCCCGACAGGGTAATCAGCCCCAGCATTTT. As protein: CASSPRQGNQPQHF.

This clone came up a few times. V is TRBV5-6 and J is TRBJ2-7, with a tentative D call TRBD2 (6 bases). The CDR3 covers 14 residues. Looked up from germline, CDR1 is SGHDT and CDR2 is YYEEEE. V was cut by 3 bases and J by 2 bases, with 12 bases left in between. CDR3 nucleotide sequence: TGTGCCAGCAGCTGGGGCGGGATGGCCTACGAGCAGTACTTC. This codes for CASSWGGMAYEQYF.

The rearrangement links TRBV6-6 to TRBJ2-5; TRBD2 aligns across 7 bases. CDR1 is MNHNY, CDR2 SVGAGI, per germline (reference sequence). This CDR3 is built from 16 residues. The ends lost 5 bases at V and 1 base at J; junction bases unmatched: 10. Here the CDR3 reads CASSGLAGDSQETQYF. The CDR3 bases are TGTGCCAGCAGTGGACTGGCGGGGGATTCCCAAGAGACCCAGTACTTC.

In DNA, the CDR3 is TGTGCCTGGAGCGGAGACAGGGCGTACGAGCAGTACTTC. Amino acids: CAWSGDRAYEQYF. The genes are TRBV30 and TRBJ2-7, with TRBD1 matching over 7 bases. The germline gives CDR1 GTSNPN, CDR2 SVGIG (reference sequence). Unmatched junction bases numbered 6, after V lost 3 bases and J lost 4 bases. The CDR3 runs 13 residues.

The chain has TRBV10-1 and TRBJ2-7; D gene unclear. The V gene's germline CDR1 is WNHNN and CDR2 SYGVQD (reference sequence). This CDR3 is 14 amino acids long. Between the trimmed V and J ends, which lost 3 bases and 4 bases, there was a span of 13 bases. The CDR3 DNA is TGCGCCAGCAGTGAATGGGTCACGACTTACGAGCAGTACTTC. Protein sequence: CASSEWVTTYEQYF.

V usage is TRBV15 and J usage is TRBJ2-7, with 10 bases lining up with TRBD1. CDR3 length equals 14 residues. J lost 3 bases, V lost 4 bases, and 3 bases had no gene match. Germline CDR1 and CDR2: LNHNV and YYDKDF (reference sequence). This CDR3 reads CATSKDRGFYEQYF. The CDR3 coding sequence is TGTGCCACCAGCAAGGACAGGGGGTTCTACGAGCAGTACTTC. The full variable domain, its missing parts supplied by reference TRBV15 and TRBJ2-7, is DAMVIQNPRYQVTQFGKPVTLSCSQTLNHNVMYWYQQKSSQAPKLLFHYYDKDFNNEADTPDNFQSRRPNTSFCFLDIRSPGLGDTAMYLCATSKDRGFYEQYFGPGTRLTVT.

The rearrangement uses TRBV5-8 and TRBJ2-3, with 7 nucleotides matching TRBD1. CDR1 is SGHTS, CDR2 YDEGEE, per germline. Trimming took 2 bases from V and 0 from J; bases not matched to a gene: 6. The CDR3 length is 16 residues. CDR3 sequence (DNA): TGTGCCAGCAGCTTTATCAAGACAGGGAGCACAGATACGCAGTATTTT. Protein sequence: CASSFIKTGSTDTQYF. Drawing the rest from reference TRBV5-8 and TRBJ2-3, the complete variable domain is EAGVTQSPTHLIKTRGQQATLRCSPISGHTSVYWYQQALGLGLQFLLWYDEGEERNRGNFPPRFSGRQFPNYSSELNVNALELEDSALYLCASSFIKTGSTDTQYFGPGTRLTVL.

The chain joins TRBV2 to TRBJ1-1; TRBD1 matches at 7 bases. Germline V CDR1 and CDR2: SNHLY, FYNNEI. With V trimmed by 11 bases and J by 6 bases, 18 bases remained unmatched. This CDR3 has 15 residues. Written as DNA, the CDR3 is TGTGCCTCCCGGGACAGCGCTATGGGGGCCCCTGAAGCTTTCTTT. Its translation is CASRDSAMGAPEAFF.

The chain links TRBV5-4 to TRBJ2-5; D perhaps matches TRBD1 (5 bases). CDR1 is SGHNT and CDR2 is YYREEE in the germline V gene (reference sequence). Trimming took 0 bases from V and 3 from J, leaving 9 bases between them. This CDR3 is built from 14 residues. Here the CDR3 reads CASSLDPREETQYF. In nucleotides, the CDR3 is TGTGCCAGCAGCTTGGACCCCAGGGAAGAGACCCAGTACTTC. The entire variable domain, with the rest obtained from reference TRBV5-4 and TRBJ2-5, is as follows: ETGVTQSPTHLIKTRGQQVTLRCSSQSGHNTVSWYQQALGQGPQFIFQYYREEENGRGNFPPRFSGLQFPNYSSELNVNALELDDSALYLCASSLDPREETQYFGPGTRLLVL.

This clone was counted once. DNA of the CDR3: TGCAGCGTTAAGGGGGCGGCGGGCACAGATACGCAGTATTTT. It specifies CSVKGAAGTDTQYF. The rearrangement joins TRBV29-1 to TRBJ2-3; TRBD1 aligns across 7 bases. Germline loops: CDR1 SQVTM, CDR2 ANQGSEA. This CDR3 spans 14 amino acids. V was clipped by 5 bases and J by 1 base; unmatched bases: 6.

This clone was seen once. This rearrangement joins TRBV6-1 to TRBJ1-6, with D perhaps matching TRBD1 (6 bases). Looked up from germline, CDR1 is MNHNS and CDR2 is SASEGT. V was trimmed by 6 bases and J by 1 base, leaving 16 bases between them. The CDR3 spans 17 residues. The CDR3 loop reads CASRENRDRSYNSPLHF. The DNA of the CDR3 is TGTGCCAGCAGAGAAAACAGGGATAGGTCCTATAATTCACCCCTCCACTTT.

V and J are TRBV2 and TRBJ2-5; TRBD1 aligns across 7 bases. Germline trimming cut 10 bases from V and 2 bases from J; bases unmatched to any gene: 7. Germline V CDR1 and CDR2: SNHLY, FYNNEI. This CDR3 comprises 13 residues. CDR3 sequence reads: CATGTEIQETQYF. In DNA, the CDR3 is TGTGCCACCGGGACAGAGATACAAGAGACCCAGTACTTC.

This clone has just one count. The chain is built from TRBV7-6 and TRBJ1-3; D possibly corresponds to TRBD1 (6 bases). CDR3 length: 16 amino acids. CDR1 and CDR2 from the germline V gene are SGHVS and FNYEAQ. Trimming took 4 bases from V and 2 from J, leaving 15 bases between them. CDR3 sequence reads: CASSSAAPGAGNTIYF. The CDR3, as DNA: TGTGCCAGCAGCTCGGCTGCCCCAGGGGCTGGAAACACCATATATTTT. Variable domain in full (rest from reference TRBV7-6 and TRBJ1-3): GAGVSQSPRYKVTKRGQDVALRCDPISGHVSLYWYRQALGQGPEFLTYFNYEAQQDKSGLPNDRFSAERPEGSISTLTIQRTEQRDSAMYRCASSSAAPGAGNTIYFGEGSWLTVV.

The gene calls are TRBV4-1 and TRBJ1-2; TRBD1 is a possible D gene (6 bases). Germline CDR1 reads MGHRA; CDR2 reads YSYEKL. The CDR3 has 15 amino acids. V was shortened by 3 bases and J by 3 bases, with 14 bases between the two germline ends. DNA for the CDR3: TGCGCCAGCAGCCAGCACCCAACAGGGTACTATGGCTACACCTTC. The encoded protein is CASSQHPTGYYGYTF.

The chain employs TRBV19 and TRBJ2-5; 13 bases align to TRBD2. J was trimmed by 5 bases and V by 5 bases; bases with no gene match: 11. Germline V gene sequence: CDR1 LNHDA, CDR2 SQIVND (reference sequence). The CDR3 runs 17 residues. CDR3 in DNA: TGTGCCAGTAGTGGGCGGGGACTAGCGGGGATCGGTGAGACCCAGTACTTC. Residues: CASSGRGLAGIGETQYF.

The chain uses TRBV2 and TRBJ2-3; no clear D. This CDR3 is 15 amino acids long. Trimming removed 2 bases from V and 1 base from J, with 10 bases in between. In germline, CDR1 is SNHLY, CDR2 FYNNEI. CDR3 amino acids: CASSEQQAGTDTQYF. The CDR3 DNA is TGTGCCAGCAGTGAACAGCAGGCAGGCACAGATACGCAGTATTTT.

V is TRBV11-1 and J is TRBJ1-1; 8 nucleotides align to TRBD1. Unmatched junction bases numbered 4, after V lost 2 bases and J lost 8 bases. The germline gives CDR1 SGHAT, CDR2 FQDESV (reference sequence). The CDR3 length is 13 residues. Here the CDR3 reads CASSLPGTGEAFF. CDR3 sequence (DNA): TGTGCCAGCAGCTTACCAGGGACAGGAGAAGCTTTCTTT.

This chain links TRBV2 with TRBJ1-1; 7 nucleotides line up with TRBD1. V shed 7 bases, J shed 2 bases, and the junction held 7 bases outside the gene matches. CDR3 size: 14 residues. CDR1 is SNHLY and CDR2 is FYNNEI in the germline V gene. The DNA for the CDR3 is TGTGCCAGCAAGGAGGGACAGACCAACACTGAAGCTTTCTTT. Protein sequence: CASKEGQTNTEAFF.